Each of the 9 T cell receptor beta chains below was sequenced from the same sample in a study of shared clonotypes between healthy human individuals. Assay: immunoSEQ multiplex PCR; the TCRdb copy retains only in-frame clones and omits some. This sample has approximately 350,000 clones, with over 65% found just once. The sample comprised memory CD4+ T cells sorted from blood. Documented subset: CD45RA-negative fraction. These receptor sequences come from a man between 25 and 39 years old in good health.

This clone was detected only a few times. The rearrangement links TRBV28 to TRBJ2-7, with TRBD1 identical over 9 bases. V lost 6 bases to trimming and J lost 0 bases; unmatched junction nucleotides: 6. This CDR3 spans 15 amino acids. Germline V gives CDR1 MDHEN, CDR2 SYDVKM. For the CDR3, the DNA is TGTGCCAGCAGAGTACAGGGGGCAGTCTCCTACGAGCAGTACTTC. It codes for CASRVQGAVSYEQYF.

The chain combines TRBV12-2 with TRBJ1-5. TRBV12-2 is labeled a pseudogene. CDR3 length: 16 amino acids. DNA of the CDR3: TGTGCAAGTCGCCAGCCTCCGGGAGCGAGCAATCAGCCCCAGCATTTT. Its protein product is CASRQPPGASNQPQHF.

The chain is built from TRBV2 and TRBJ1-4, with TRBD1 matching 8 bases. Unmatched junction bases numbered 12, after V lost 5 bases and J lost 4 bases. CDR3 size: 17 residues. CDR1 SNHLY and CDR2 FYNNEI come from the germline V gene. The CDR3 sequence: CASSIGQGTTRNEKLFF. As DNA, the CDR3 is TGTGCCAGCAGTATAGGACAGGGCACGACCCGTAATGAAAAACTGTTTTTT.

The V gene is TRBV18, the J gene TRBJ2-3; 7 bases match TRBD2. This CDR3 contains 15 residues. Germline loops: CDR1 KGHSH, CDR2 LQKENI. V dropped 3 bases and J dropped 4; count of bases not matched to a gene: 7. CDR3 nucleotides: TGTGCCAGCTCACCCGAGCGGGGAGGGGCAGATACGCAGTATTTT. This gives the protein CASSPERGGADTQYF.

The chain recombines TRBV28 with TRBJ2-5; 10 bases agree with TRBD1. The CDR3 is 15 amino acids. Trimming cost V 10 bases and J 5 bases; bases outside gene matches: 13. The germline V gene has CDR1 MDHEN and CDR2 SYDVKM. This CDR3 reads CATNPRDRGMETQYF. Here the CDR3 DNA reads TGTGCCACCAACCCTCGGGACAGGGGAATGGAGACCCAGTACTTC.

The V call is TRBV7-9, the J call TRBJ2-7; tentatively, D is TRBD1 or TRBD2 (7 bases each). Trimming cost V 5 bases and J 5 bases, with 13 bases left between them. CDR1 and CDR2 from the germline V gene are SEHNR and FQNEAQ (reference sequence). This CDR3 has 13 amino acids. In nucleotides, the CDR3 is TGTGCCAGCAGCCTGGGAGGGGGCGACGAGCAGTACTTC. Translation gives CASSLGGGDEQYF.

In regard to this clone: Since a much larger clone is just one base distant, this may be a read error. Other nucleotide sequences from this sample produce the same CDR3. V is TRBV29-1 and J is TRBJ2-3; TRBD1 might be the D (7 bases). This CDR3 has 13 residues. V gave up 6 bases and J gave up 8 bases, with 18 bases separating them. Germline V gene sequence: CDR1 SQVTM, CDR2 ANQGSEA. Here the CDR3 DNA reads TGCAGCGTGAGGGGGCCGGGAGCCGCTACGCAGTATTTT. It codes for CSVRGPGAATQYF.

The chain recombines TRBV5-1 with TRBJ2-4; D perhaps matches TRBD1 (6 bases). CDR1 and CDR2 (germline): SGHRS, YFSETQ. V was shortened by 1 base and J by 5 bases, with 10 bases between the two germline ends. This CDR3 comprises 14 residues. CDR3: CASSLRGSENIQYF. CDR3 nucleotides: TGCGCCAGCAGCTTGAGGGGGTCCGAAAACATTCAGTACTTC.

The chain employs TRBV5-1 and TRBJ1-1; 7 nucleotides align to TRBD1. V shed 4 bases and J 4 bases; nucleotides not matched to a gene: 4. CDR3 length equals 13 residues. The germline gives CDR1 SGHRS, CDR2 YFSETQ. The CDR3 is CASSSDRATEAFF. The CDR3 nucleotides are TGCGCCAGCAGCAGCGACAGGGCCACTGAAGCTTTCTTT.